Below, 11 T cell receptor beta chains from the same sample are listed, as sequenced in a study of graft-versus-host responses after intestinal transplantation. This table comes from immunoSEQ multiplex PCR, and its TCRdb copy is limited to in-frame clones, with some not included. This repertoire shows about 30,000 clones, 70% to 90% found once; its top ten account for approximately 10%. This material consisted of PBMCs, taken about 420 days after intestinal transplantation. Receptor source: a human patient who received an intestinal transplant, so some T cells may come from the graft donor.

V and J are TRBV5-1 and TRBJ1-1, with TRBD1 as a possible D gene (5 bases). Per the germline V gene, CDR1 is SGHRS and CDR2 is YFSETQ. V was cut by 6 bases and J by 3 bases, with 18 bases left in between. The CDR3 extends over 15 amino acids. The CDR3 sequence: CASMAGLMRDTEAFF. CDR3 DNA sequence: TGCGCCAGCATGGCAGGGTTAATGAGGGACACTGAAGCTTTCTTT.

The CDR3 sequence is CASSSAGRRYTF. CDR3 nucleotide sequence: TGTGCCAGCAGCTCCGCGGGCAGGCGCTACACCTTC. The genes are TRBV13 and TRBJ1-2; no definite D call. V lost 4 bases to trimming and J lost 9 bases, with 12 bases between them. The germline gives CDR1 PRHDT, CDR2 FYEKMQ (reference sequence). This CDR3 region has 12 residues.

The J gene is TRBJ1-5, the V gene TRBV11-3; the D gene is possibly TRBD1 (6 bases). The CDR3 has 14 amino acids. Germline lookup yields CDR1 SGHNT and CDR2 YENEEA. V gave up 5 bases and J gave up 5 bases, with 13 bases separating them. Here the CDR3 reads CASSQDRVDQPQHF. The CDR3 DNA reads TGTGCCAGCAGCCAGGACAGAGTAGATCAGCCCCAGCATTTT.

This clone has a single count. The chain carries TRBV27 and TRBJ2-5; 10 bases map to TRBD2. The DNA end favors TRBJ2-7, so the J call may be wrong. The CDR3 has 15 amino acids. Germline V gene data show CDR1 as MNHEY and CDR2 as SMNVEV (reference sequence). The CDR3 DNA is TGTGCCAGCAGTTTAATAGCGGGAGGATTCCACGAGCAGTACTTC. Its translation is CASSLIAGGFHEQYF.

The gene calls are TRBV10-3 and TRBJ1-1, with D uncertain. V lost 11 bases and J lost 1, with 14 bases in between. The CDR3 consists of 13 residues. The germline V gene encodes CDR1 ENHRY and CDR2 SYGVKD. CDR3 amino acids: CASKPPKNTEAFF. In DNA, the CDR3 is TGTGCCTCCAAACCCCCCAAGAACACTGAAGCTTTCTTT.

The rearrangement uses TRBV6-1 and TRBJ2-1; TRBD1 matches 12 bases. The CDR3 consists of 14 residues. Trimming took 8 bases from V and 9 from J; bases not matched to a gene: 8. Germline V gives CDR1 MNHNS, CDR2 SASEGT. CDR3 bases: TGTGCCAGCGCCGGGACAGGGGGCGCAGGTGAGCAGTTCTTC. Its translation is CASAGTGGAGEQFF.

The chain is built from TRBV10-1 and TRBJ2-5; 9 positions match TRBD2. The closer fit of TRBJ2-7 to the DNA end suggests the J call may be wrong. The CDR3 consists of 14 residues. Germline CDR1 reads WNHNN; CDR2 reads SYGVQD (reference sequence). CDR3 loop: CASRILRGGDEQYF. The CDR3 bases are TGCGCCAGCAGAATATTGCGGGGGGGCGACGAGCAGTACTTC.

The CDR3 sequence: CASSLFLAGAFTGELFF. The CDR3 DNA follows: TGCGCCAGCAGCTTGTTTCTCGCGGGAGCCTTCACCGGGGAGCTGTTTTTT. The chain couples TRBV5-1 to TRBJ2-2; the match to TRBD2 covers 7 bases. The length of the CDR3 is 17 residues. Germline CDR1 SGHRS, CDR2 YFSETQ. V gave up 1 base and J gave up 4 bases; unmatched junction bases: 10.

The chain employs TRBV4-1 and TRBJ1-6; a weak D match, TRBD1 (5 bases). Per the germline V gene, CDR1 is MGHRA and CDR2 is YSYEKL. V lost 0 bases and J 7 bases, leaving 10 bases between the germline ends. CDR3 length: 15 amino acids. The CDR3 region has the DNA TGCGCCAGCAGCCAAGATCGGGCAGGGAATTCACCCCTCCACTTT. Translated: CASSQDRAGNSPLHF.

The chain is built from TRBV7-9 and TRBJ1-1, with D possibly being TRBD1 (6 bases). Germline V lookup: CDR1 SEHNR, CDR2 FQNEAQ (reference sequence). V dropped 2 bases and J dropped 7 bases, with 14 bases sitting between them. The CDR3 length is 14 residues. CDR3 DNA: TGTGCCAGCAGCTTACCTAGGGGGTTCAATGAAGCTTTCTTT. Translated, it gives CASSLPRGFNEAFF.

This chain links TRBV6-5 with TRBJ1-1; 7 positions agree with TRBD1. The CDR3 extends over 14 amino acids. V lost 6 bases and J lost 8; bases outside the gene matches: 12. Germline V CDR1 and CDR2: MNHEY, SVGAGI. DNA of the CDR3: TGTGCCAGCAGCCCAGTAGGGGGCCCATACGAAGCTTTCTTT. Its protein product is CASSPVGGPYEAFF.